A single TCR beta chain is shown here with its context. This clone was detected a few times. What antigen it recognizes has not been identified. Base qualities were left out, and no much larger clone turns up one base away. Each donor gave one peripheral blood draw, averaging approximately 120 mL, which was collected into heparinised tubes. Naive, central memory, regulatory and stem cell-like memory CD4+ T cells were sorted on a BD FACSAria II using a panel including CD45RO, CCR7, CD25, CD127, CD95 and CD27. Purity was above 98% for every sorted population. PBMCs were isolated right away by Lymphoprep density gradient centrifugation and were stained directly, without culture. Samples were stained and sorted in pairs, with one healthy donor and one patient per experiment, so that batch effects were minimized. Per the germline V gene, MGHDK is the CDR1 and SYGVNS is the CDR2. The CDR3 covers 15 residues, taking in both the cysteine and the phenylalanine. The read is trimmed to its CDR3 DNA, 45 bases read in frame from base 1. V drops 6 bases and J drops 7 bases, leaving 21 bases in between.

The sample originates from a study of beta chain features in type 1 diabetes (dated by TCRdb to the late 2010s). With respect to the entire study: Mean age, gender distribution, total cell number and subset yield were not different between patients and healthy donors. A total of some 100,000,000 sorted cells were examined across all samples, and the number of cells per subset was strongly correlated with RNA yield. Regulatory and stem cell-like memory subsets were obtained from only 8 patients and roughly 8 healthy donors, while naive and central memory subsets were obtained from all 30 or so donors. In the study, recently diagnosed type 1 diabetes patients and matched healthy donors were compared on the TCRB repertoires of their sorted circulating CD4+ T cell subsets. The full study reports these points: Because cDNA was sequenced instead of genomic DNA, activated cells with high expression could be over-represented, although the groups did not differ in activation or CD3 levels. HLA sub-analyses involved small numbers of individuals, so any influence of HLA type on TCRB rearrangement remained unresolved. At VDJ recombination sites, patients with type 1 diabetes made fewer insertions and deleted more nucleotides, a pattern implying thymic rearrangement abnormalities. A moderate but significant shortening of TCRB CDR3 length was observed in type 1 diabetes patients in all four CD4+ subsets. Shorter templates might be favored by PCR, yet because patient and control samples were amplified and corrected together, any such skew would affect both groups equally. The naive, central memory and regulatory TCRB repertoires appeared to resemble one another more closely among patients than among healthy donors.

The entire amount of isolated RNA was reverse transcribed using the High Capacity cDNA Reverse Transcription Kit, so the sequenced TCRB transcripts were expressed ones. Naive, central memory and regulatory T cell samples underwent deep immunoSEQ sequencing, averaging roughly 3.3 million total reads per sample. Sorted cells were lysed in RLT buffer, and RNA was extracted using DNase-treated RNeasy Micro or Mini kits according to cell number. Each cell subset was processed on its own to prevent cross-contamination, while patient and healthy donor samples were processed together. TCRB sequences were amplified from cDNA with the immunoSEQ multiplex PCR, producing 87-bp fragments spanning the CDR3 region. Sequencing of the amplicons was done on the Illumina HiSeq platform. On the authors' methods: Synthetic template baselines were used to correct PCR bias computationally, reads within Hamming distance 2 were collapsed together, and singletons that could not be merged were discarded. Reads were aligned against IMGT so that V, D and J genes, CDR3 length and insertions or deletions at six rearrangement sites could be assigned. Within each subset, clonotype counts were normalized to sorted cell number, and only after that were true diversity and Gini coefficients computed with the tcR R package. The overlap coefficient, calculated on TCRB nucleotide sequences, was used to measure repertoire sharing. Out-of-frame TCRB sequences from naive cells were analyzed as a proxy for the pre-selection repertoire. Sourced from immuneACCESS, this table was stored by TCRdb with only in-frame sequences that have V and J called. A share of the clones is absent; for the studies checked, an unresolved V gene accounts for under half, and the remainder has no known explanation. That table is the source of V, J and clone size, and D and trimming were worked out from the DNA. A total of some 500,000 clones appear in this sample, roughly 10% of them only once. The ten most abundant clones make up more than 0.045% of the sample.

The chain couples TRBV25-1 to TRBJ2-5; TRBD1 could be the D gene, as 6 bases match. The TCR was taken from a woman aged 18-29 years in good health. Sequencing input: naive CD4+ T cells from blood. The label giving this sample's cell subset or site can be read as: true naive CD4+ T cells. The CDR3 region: CASSTLWGPLGTQYF. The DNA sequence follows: TGTGCCAGCAGCACGCTATGGGGGCCTTTGGGGACCCAGTACTTC.